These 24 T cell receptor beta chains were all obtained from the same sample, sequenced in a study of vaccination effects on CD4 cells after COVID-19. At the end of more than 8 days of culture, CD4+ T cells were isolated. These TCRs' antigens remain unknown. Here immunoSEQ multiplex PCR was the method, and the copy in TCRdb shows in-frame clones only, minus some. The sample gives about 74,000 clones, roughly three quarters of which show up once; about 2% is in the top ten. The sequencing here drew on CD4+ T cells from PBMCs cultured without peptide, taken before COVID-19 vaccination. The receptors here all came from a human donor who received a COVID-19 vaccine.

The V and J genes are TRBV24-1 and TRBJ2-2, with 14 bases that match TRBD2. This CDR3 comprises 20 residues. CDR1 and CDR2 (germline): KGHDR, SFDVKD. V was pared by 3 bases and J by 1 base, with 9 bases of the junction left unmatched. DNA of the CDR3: TGTGCCACCAGTGATCTCCGGGGACTAGCGGGGGCCAAGAACACCGGGGAGCTGTTTTTT. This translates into CATSDLRGLAGAKNTGELFF.

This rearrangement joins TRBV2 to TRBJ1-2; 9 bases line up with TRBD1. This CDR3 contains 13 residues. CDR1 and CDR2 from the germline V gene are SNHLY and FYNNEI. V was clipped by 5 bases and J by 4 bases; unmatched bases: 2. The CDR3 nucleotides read TGTGCCAGCAGTACAGGGGGCGCCTATGGCTACACCTTC. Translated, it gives CASSTGGAYGYTF.

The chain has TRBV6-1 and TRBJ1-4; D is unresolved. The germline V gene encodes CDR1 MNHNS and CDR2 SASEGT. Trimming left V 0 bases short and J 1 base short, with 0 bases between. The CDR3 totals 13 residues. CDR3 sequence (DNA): TGTGCCAGCAGTGAAGCAACTAATGAAAAACTGTTTTTT. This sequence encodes CASSEATNEKLFF.

CDR3 in amino acids: CASSFSGGASTDTQYF. CDR3 nucleotides: TGTGCCAGCAGTTTCAGCGGGGGGGCCTCCACAGATACGCAGTATTTT. V and J are TRBV5-8 and TRBJ2-3; TRBD2 matches at 10 bases. Germline-derived CDR1 and CDR2 are SGHTS and YDEGEE. The CDR3 has 16 residues. V lost 5 bases and J lost 2; bases outside the gene matches: 8.

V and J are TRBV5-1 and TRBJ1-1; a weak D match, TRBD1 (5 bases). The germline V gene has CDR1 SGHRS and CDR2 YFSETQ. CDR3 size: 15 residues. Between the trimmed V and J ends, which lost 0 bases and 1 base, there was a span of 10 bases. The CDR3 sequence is CASSLAVQGNTEAFF. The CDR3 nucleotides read TGCGCCAGCAGCTTGGCCGTCCAGGGGAACACTGAAGCTTTCTTT.

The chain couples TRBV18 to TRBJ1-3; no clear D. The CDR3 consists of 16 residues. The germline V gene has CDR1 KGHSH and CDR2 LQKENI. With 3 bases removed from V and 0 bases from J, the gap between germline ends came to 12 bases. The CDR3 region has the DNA TGTGCCAGCTCACCTTCTCAGGCCGGCTCTGGAAACACCATATATTTT. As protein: CASSPSQAGSGNTIYF.

The CDR3 DNA reads as TGCAGCGTTAATGGCTACACCTTC. This translates into CSVNGYTF. This rearrangement joins TRBV29-1 to TRBJ1-2; D gene unclear. Trimming took 5 bases from V and 6 from J, leaving 1 base between them. CDR1 SQVTM and CDR2 ANQGSEA come from the germline V gene. The CDR3 sequence is 8 residues long.

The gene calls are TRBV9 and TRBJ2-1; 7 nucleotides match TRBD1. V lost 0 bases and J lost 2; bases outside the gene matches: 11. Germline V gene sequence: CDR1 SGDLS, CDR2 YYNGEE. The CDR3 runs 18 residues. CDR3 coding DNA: TGTGCCAGCAGCGTAGGAACAGGGGCTCAAGTGGCCTACAATGAGCAGTTCTTC. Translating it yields CASSVGTGAQVAYNEQFF.

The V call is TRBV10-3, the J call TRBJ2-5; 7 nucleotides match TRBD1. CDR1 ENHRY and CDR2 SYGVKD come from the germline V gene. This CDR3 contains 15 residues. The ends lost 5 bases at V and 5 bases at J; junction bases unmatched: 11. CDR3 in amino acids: CAISNGTGVRETQYF. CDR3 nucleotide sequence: TGTGCCATCAGTAACGGAACAGGGGTACGGGAGACCCAGTACTTC.

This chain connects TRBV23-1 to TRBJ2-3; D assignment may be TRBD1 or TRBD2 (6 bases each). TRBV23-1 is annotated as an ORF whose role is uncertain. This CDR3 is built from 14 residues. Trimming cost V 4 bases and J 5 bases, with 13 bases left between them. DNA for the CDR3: TGCGCCAGCAGTCGCCGGGGGCGCCAAGATACGCAGTATTTT. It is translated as CASSRRGRQDTQYF.

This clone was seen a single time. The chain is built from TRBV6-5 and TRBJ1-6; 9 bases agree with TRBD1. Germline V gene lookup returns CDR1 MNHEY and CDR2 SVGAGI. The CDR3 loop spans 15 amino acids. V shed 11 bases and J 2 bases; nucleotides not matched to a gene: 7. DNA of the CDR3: TGTGCCGCCGACAGGGGGAGGCCCTATAATTCACCCCTCCACTTT. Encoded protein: CAADRGRPYNSPLHF.

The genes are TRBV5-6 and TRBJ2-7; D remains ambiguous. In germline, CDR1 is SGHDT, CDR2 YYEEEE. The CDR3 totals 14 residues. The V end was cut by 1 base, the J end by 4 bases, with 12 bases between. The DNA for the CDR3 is TGTGCCAGCAGCTTGACGGCAGGACGTTACGAGCAGTACGTC. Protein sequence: CASSLTAGRYEQYV.

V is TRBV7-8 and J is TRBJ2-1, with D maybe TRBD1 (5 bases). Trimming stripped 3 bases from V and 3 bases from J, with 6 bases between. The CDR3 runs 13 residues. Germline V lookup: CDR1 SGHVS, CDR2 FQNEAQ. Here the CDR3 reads CASSFRDYNEQFF. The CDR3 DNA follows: TGTGCCAGCAGCTTCAGGGACTACAATGAGCAGTTCTTC.

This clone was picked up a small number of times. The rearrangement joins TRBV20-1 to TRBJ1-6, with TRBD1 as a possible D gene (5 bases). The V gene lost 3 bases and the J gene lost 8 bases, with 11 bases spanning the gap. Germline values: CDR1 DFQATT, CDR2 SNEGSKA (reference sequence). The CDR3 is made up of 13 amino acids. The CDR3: CSASRGVDSPLHF. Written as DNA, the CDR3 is TGCAGTGCTAGTCGGGGGGTAGATTCACCCCTCCACTTT.

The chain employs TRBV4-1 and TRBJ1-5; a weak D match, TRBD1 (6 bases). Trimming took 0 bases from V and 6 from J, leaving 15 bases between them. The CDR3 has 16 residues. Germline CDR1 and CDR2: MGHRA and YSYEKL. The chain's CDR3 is CASSQEGARYSQPQHF. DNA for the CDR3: TGCGCCAGCAGCCAAGAGGGGGCCAGGTATTCTCAGCCCCAGCATTTT.

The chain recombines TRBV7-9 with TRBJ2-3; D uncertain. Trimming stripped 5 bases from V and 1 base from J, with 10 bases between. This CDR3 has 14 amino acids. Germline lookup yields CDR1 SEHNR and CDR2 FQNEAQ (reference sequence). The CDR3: CASSASRGTDTQYF. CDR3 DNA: TGTGCCAGCAGCGCCTCTCGGGGCACAGATACGCAGTATTTT.

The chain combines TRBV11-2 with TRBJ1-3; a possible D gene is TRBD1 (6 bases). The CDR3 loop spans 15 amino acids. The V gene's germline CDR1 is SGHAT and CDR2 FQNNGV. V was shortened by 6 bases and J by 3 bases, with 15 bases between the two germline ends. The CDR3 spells CASSTDGGRGNTIYF. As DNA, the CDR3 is TGTGCCAGCAGTACGGATGGGGGCCGTGGAAACACCATATATTTT. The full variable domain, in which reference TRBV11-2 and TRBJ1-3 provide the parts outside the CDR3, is EAGVAQSPRYKIIEKRQSVAFWCNPISGHATLYWYQQILGQGPKLLIQFQNNGVVDDSQLPKDRFSAERLKGVDSTLKIQPAKLEDSAVYLCASSTDGGRGNTIYFGEGSWLTVV.

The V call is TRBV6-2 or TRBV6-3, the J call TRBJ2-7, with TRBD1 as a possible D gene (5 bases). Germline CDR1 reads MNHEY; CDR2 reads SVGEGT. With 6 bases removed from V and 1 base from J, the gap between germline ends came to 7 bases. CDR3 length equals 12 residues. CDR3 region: CASSDSSYEQYV. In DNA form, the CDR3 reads TGTGCCAGCAGCGACAGTTCCTACGAGCAGTACGTC.

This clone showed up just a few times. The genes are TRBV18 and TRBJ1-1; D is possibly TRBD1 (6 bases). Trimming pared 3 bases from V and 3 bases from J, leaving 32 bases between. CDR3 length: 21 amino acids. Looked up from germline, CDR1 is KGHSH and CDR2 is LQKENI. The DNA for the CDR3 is TGTGCCAGCTCACCCTCCTTGGGGCGGGACAAGGGGTCTCGGGGACACACTGAAGCTTTCTTT. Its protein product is CASSPSLGRDKGSRGHTEAFF.

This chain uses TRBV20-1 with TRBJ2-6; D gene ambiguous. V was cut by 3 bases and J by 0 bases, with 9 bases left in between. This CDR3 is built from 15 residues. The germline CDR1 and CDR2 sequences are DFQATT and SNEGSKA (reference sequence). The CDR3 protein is CSASAQTSGANVLTF. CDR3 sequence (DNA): TGCAGTGCTAGTGCTCAAACCTCTGGGGCCAACGTCCTGACTTTC.

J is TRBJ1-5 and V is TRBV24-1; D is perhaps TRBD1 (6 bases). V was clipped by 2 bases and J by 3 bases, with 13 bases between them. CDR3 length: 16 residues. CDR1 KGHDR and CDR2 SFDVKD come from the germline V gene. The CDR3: CATSDSRTVYNQPQHF. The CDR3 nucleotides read TGTGCCACCAGTGATTCTAGGACAGTCTACAATCAGCCCCAGCATTTT.

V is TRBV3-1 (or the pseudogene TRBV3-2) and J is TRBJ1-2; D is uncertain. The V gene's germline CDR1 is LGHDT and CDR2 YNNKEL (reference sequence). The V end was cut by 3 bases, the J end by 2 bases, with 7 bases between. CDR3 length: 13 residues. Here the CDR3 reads CASSQRQNYGYTF. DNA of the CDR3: TGTGCCAGCAGCCAGAGGCAGAACTATGGCTACACCTTC.

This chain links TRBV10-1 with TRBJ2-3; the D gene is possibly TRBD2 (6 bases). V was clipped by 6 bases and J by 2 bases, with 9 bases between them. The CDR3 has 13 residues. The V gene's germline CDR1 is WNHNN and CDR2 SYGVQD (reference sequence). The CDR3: CASRGGPTDTQYF. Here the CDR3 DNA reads TGCGCCAGCAGAGGAGGGCCCACAGATACGCAGTATTTT.

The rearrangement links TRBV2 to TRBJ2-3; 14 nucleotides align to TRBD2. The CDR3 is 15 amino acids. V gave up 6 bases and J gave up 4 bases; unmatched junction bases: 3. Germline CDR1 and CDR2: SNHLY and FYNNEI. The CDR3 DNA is TGTGCCAGCAGGGGGACTAGCGGGGGATCAGATACGCAGTATTTT. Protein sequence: CASRGTSGGSDTQYF.